The 5 T cell receptor beta chains listed next were all sequenced from one sample in a study of PD-1 blockade in classical Hodgkin lymphoma. TCRdb's copy holds only in-frame clones and misses some; the assay was immunoSEQ multiplex PCR. In the table there are about 94,000 clones, 89% of which are singletons. Each patient relapsed following autologous stem cell transplantation, and prior brentuximab vedotin exposure differed. The sequencing here drew on peripheral blood mononuclear cells (PBMCs), taken before the second cycle of nivolumab. These receptors all stem from a human donor with classical Hodgkin lymphoma.

The J gene is TRBJ1-2, the V gene TRBV6-5; 7 bases line up with TRBD1. The J segment lost 5 bases and the V segment lost 2 bases, leaving 8 bases of the junction unmatched. The CDR3 covers 15 residues. Germline values: CDR1 MNHEY, CDR2 SVGAGI. The CDR3 nucleotides read TGTGCCAGCAGTTACCAGGGGGGAGAAGGATATGGCTACACCTTC. It is translated as CASSYQGGEGYGYTF.

The chain joins TRBV30 to TRBJ2-7; 9 bases align to TRBD1. Germline lookup yields CDR1 GTSNPN and CDR2 SVGIG (reference sequence). The CDR3 has 15 residues. V shed 1 base, J shed 1 base, and the junction held 5 bases outside the gene matches. DNA of the CDR3: TGTGCCTGGAGTGCCCGGGACAGGGCGTCCTACGAGCAGTACTTC. Translating it yields CAWSARDRASYEQYF.

The chain employs TRBV7-8 and TRBJ2-7; 9 bases match TRBD2. This CDR3 is 13 amino acids long. The V gene's germline CDR1 is SGHVS and CDR2 FQNEAQ. The V gene end was trimmed by 3 bases and the J gene end by 5 bases; junction bases not matched to a gene: 2. The CDR3 coding sequence is TGTGCCAGCAGCTTGGGGACTAGCAACGAGCAGTACTTC. As protein: CASSLGTSNEQYF.

The rearrangement links TRBV28 to TRBJ1-5; 7 bases are a match to TRBD1. This CDR3 comprises 13 residues. V was pared by 10 bases and J by 4 bases, with 7 bases of the junction left unmatched. The germline gives CDR1 MDHEN, CDR2 SYDVKM. The CDR3 protein is CAIAGTENQPQHF. The DNA of the CDR3 is TGTGCCATTGCGGGGACAGAAAATCAGCCCCAGCATTTT.

The rearrangement uses TRBV5-1 and TRBJ2-7; 7 bases fit TRBD2. The length of the CDR3 is 15 residues. Germline loops: CDR1 SGHRS, CDR2 YFSETQ. With 0 bases clipped from V and 3 bases from J, the junction kept 6 bases outside the gene matches. CDR3 loop: CASSLASSGVYEQYF. The CDR3 region has the DNA TGCGCCAGCAGCTTGGCCTCTAGCGGCGTCTACGAGCAGTACTTC.